This passage covers 23 T cell receptor beta chains from one sample sequenced in a study. Via MiXCR, TCRdb re-called the reads, giving one row per CDR3 protein. The table lists about 4,100 distinct CDR3 sequences, roughly a tenth of them singletons. Sequencing input: CD4+ T cells from synovial fluid. All receptors derive from a human donor with rheumatoid arthritis.

By proportion, this clonotype is medium-sized. The chain uses TRBV29-1 and TRBJ2-7; the match to TRBD2 covers 7 bases. This CDR3 is built from 12 residues. Trimming at V came to 3 bases and at J to 3 bases, leaving 2 bases not matched to a gene. Germline assignment: CDR1 SQVTM and CDR2 ANQGSEA. DNA of the CDR3: TGCAGCGTTGAGGGGGGGGACTACGAGCAGTACTTC. It yields the protein CSVEGGDYEQYF.

Only a few counts were recorded for this clonotype. The chain joins TRBV15 to TRBJ2-7, with D maybe TRBD2 (6 bases). This CDR3 is 16 amino acids long. The germline V gene has CDR1 LNHNV and CDR2 YYDKDF (reference sequence). Trimming stripped 0 bases from V and 6 bases from J, with 18 bases between. CDR3 nucleotides: TGTGCCACCAGCAGAGATAGGTCGGTATTCGGGGGCGAGCAGTACTTC. This sequence encodes CATSRDRSVFGGEQYF.

The chain combines TRBV2 with TRBJ2-1; 9 bases line up with TRBD1. Trimming cost V 1 base and J 2 bases; bases outside gene matches: 3. Germline CDR1 is SNHLY and CDR2 is FYNNEI. The CDR3 consists of 16 residues. CDR3 bases: TGTGCCAGCAGTGAAGGGGACAGGGTGGCCTACAATGAGCAGTTCTTC. Translated, it gives CASSEGDRVAYNEQFF. Filled out from reference TRBV2 and TRBJ2-1, the complete variable domain reads EPEVTQTPSHQVTQMGQEVILRCVPISNHLYFYWYRQILGQKVEFLVSFYNNEISEKSEIFDDQFSVERPDGSNFTLKIRSTKLEDSAMYFCASSEGDRVAYNEQFFGPGTRLTVL.

Relative to its sample, this clonotype is medium-sized. V is TRBV7-9 and J is TRBJ2-1; D is perhaps TRBD1 (6 bases). V lost 5 bases and J lost 2, with 13 bases in between. The CDR3 totals 15 residues. Germline values: CDR1 SEHNR, CDR2 FQNEAQ (reference sequence). The CDR3 nucleotides are TGTGCCAGCAGCCGACTCAGGGGAACCTACAATGAGCAGTTCTTC. Residues: CASSRLRGTYNEQFF. Full variable domain (missing parts from reference TRBV7-9 and TRBJ2-1): DTGVSQNPRHKITKRGQNVTFRCDPISEHNRLYWYRQTLGQGPEFLTYFQNEAQLEKSRLLSDRFSAERPKGSFSTLEIQRTEQGDSAMYLCASSRLRGTYNEQFFGPGTRLTVL.

This clonotype has just a few counts. The rearrangement uses TRBV18 and TRBJ2-5; D unclear. The CDR3 totals 14 residues. Germline values: CDR1 KGHSH, CDR2 LQKENI. Trimming stripped 2 bases from V and 9 bases from J, with 16 bases between. This chain's CDR3 is CASSPGVTGSAQYF. The DNA of the CDR3 is TGTGCCAGCTCACCAGGCGTCACCGGCTCGGCCCAGTACTTC.

The chain couples TRBV12-3 or TRBV12-4 to TRBJ2-1; D gene ambiguous. This CDR3 comprises 16 residues. V lost 3 bases, J lost 7 bases, and 19 bases lay in between. This CDR3 reads CASSLGPSWRLNEQFF. In nucleotides, the CDR3 is TGTGCCAGCAGTTTGGGCCCCTCGTGGCGGCTAAATGAGCAGTTCTTC.

This clonotype qualifies as medium-sized. The chain joins TRBV2 to TRBJ2-1; TRBD2 agrees at 12 bases. This CDR3 is built from 15 residues. The junction had 6 bases not matched to a gene; V was cut back by 6 bases and J by 6 bases. The germline V gene has CDR1 SNHLY and CDR2 FYNNEI. CDR3 in DNA: TGTGCCAGCAGAAGGACTAGCGGGACCCTCAATGAGCAGTTCTTC. Its protein is CASRRTSGTLNEQFF.

In DNA, the CDR3 is TGCAGCGTTAAGAGTTCTTACTCCTACGAGCAGTACTTC. Translation gives CSVKSSYSYEQYF. The chain combines TRBV29-1 with TRBJ2-7; D remains unclear. Trimming pared 5 bases from V and 0 bases from J, leaving 11 bases between. The germline gives CDR1 SQVTM, CDR2 ANQGSEA. This CDR3 region has 13 residues.

This clonotype qualifies as medium-sized. This chain uses TRBV6-2 or TRBV6-3 with TRBJ2-3; D remains ambiguous. Between the trimmed V and J ends, which lost 6 bases and 4 bases, there was a span of 8 bases. The CDR3 covers 12 residues. Germline V gene sequence: CDR1 MNHEY, CDR2 SVGEGT. The CDR3 sequence: CASRKGPDTQYF. In DNA form, the CDR3 reads TGTGCCAGCAGGAAGGGCCCAGATACGCAGTATTTT.

By sample share, this clonotype is medium-sized. The rearrangement uses TRBV9 and TRBJ2-1; maybe TRBD2 (6 bases). Germline V lookup: CDR1 SGDLS, CDR2 YYNGEE. Trimming removed 4 bases at V and 0 bases at J, with 14 bases between. The CDR3 totals 16 residues. The CDR3 sequence is CASSRDLISSYNEQFF. The CDR3 DNA reads as TGTGCCAGCAGCCGGGACTTAATTAGCTCCTACAATGAGCAGTTCTTC.

This clonotype has at least ten counts. The chain recombines TRBV18 with TRBJ1-1; 9 bases agree with TRBD1. This CDR3 comprises 15 residues. From germline, CDR1 is KGHSH and CDR2 LQKENI. V trimming: 3 bases; J trimming: 3 bases; junction bases outside the gene matches: 5. For the CDR3, the DNA is TGTGCCAGCTCACCGATACAGGGGGCGGACACTGAAGCTTTCTTT. The encoded protein is CASSPIQGADTEAFF.

Of note for this clonotype: A read error may explain this, as a much larger clone is one base away. V is TRBV6-5 and J is TRBJ1-3; D is ambiguous. Germline V CDR1 and CDR2: MNHEY, SVGAGI. This CDR3 region has 15 residues. CDR3 nucleotide sequence: TGTACCAGCACCCTCTCGGGGTCCTCTGGAAACACCATATATTTT. Its translation is CTSTLSGSSGNTIYF.

This clonotype was seen ten or more times. For the CDR3, the DNA is TGCAGTGCTACTGACTTTGGCCGGGGATACAATGAGCAGTTCTTC. Residues: CSATDFGRGYNEQFF. The chain carries TRBV20-1 and TRBJ2-1; TRBD2 might be the D (5 bases). CDR1 is DFQATT, CDR2 SNEGSKA, per germline (reference sequence). This CDR3 spans 15 amino acids. The V and J ends lost 4 bases and 4 bases respectively, with 17 bases between them.

This clonotype was seen ten or more times. The chain joins TRBV4-1 to TRBJ2-7; a possible D gene is TRBD1 (6 bases). CDR3 length equals 15 residues. V was cut by 4 bases and J by 0 bases, with 13 bases left in between. Germline CDR1 is MGHRA and CDR2 is YSYEKL. CDR3 DNA sequence: TGCGCCAGCAGCCTAGAATGGGACACCTCCTACGAGCAGTACTTC. Translating it yields CASSLEWDTSYEQYF.

Worth noting for this clonotype: This is likely a read error, given that the CDR3 carries no conserved phenylalanine or tryptophan at its end. This chain joins TRBV6-6 and TRBJ1-5; maybe TRBD1 (5 bases). Trimming took off 3 bases at V and 8 bases at J, with 11 bases between the two ends. CDR3 length equals 13 residues. Germline V lookup: CDR1 MNHNY, CDR2 SVGAGI (reference sequence). The CDR3 loop reads CASSYGGGEPQHL. In DNA, the CDR3 is TGTGCCAGCAGTTATGGGGGAGGGGAGCCCCAGCATTTA.

This clonotype is categorized as medium-sized. The chain combines TRBV19 with TRBJ2-7; TRBD2 matches 7 bases. V shed 3 bases and J 7 bases; nucleotides not matched to a gene: 12. The CDR3 loop spans 15 amino acids. CDR1 is LNHDA and CDR2 is SQIVND in the germline V gene (reference sequence). This CDR3 reads CASSIKAGATMEQYF. In DNA, the CDR3 is TGTGCCAGTAGTATTAAGGCGGGAGCTACGATGGAGCAGTACTTC.

With respect to this clonotype: Since a much larger clone is just one base distant, this may be a read error. J is TRBJ1-3 and V is TRBV20-1; no clear D gene. The CDR3 spans 13 residues. V was cut by 6 bases and J by 0 bases, with 9 bases left in between. The germline V gene encodes CDR1 DFQATT and CDR2 SNEGSKA (reference sequence). CDR3 DNA sequence: TGCAGTGCAGAGCGTTCCTCTGGAAACACCATATATTTT. Its protein is CSAERSSGNTIYF.

By share, this clonotype ranks as medium-sized. The V and J genes are TRBV7-3 and TRBJ2-2, with D tentatively TRBD1 (5 bases). The CDR3 has 17 residues. V lost 1 base, J lost 4 bases, and 16 bases lay in between. The germline CDR1 and CDR2 sequences are SGHTA and FQGTGA. DNA of the CDR3: TGTGCCAGCAGCTTAAACTCCCAAGGGGCGGTCACCGGGGAGCTGTTTTTT. It specifies CASSLNSQGAVTGELFF.

This clonotype qualifies as medium-sized. The chain couples TRBV24-1 to TRBJ1-4, with D possibly TRBD1 on 6 matching bases. Germline V lookup: CDR1 KGHDR, CDR2 SFDVKD. This CDR3 is 13 amino acids long. The V gene lost 4 bases and the J gene lost 6 bases, with 8 bases spanning the gap. The CDR3 protein is CATSEGADEKLFF. The CDR3 nucleotides read TGTGCCACCAGTGAGGGGGCGGATGAAAAACTGTTTTTT.

By frequency in the sample, this clonotype is large (0.1 to 1%). CDR3 sequence reads: CASSLKRTTDFNYEQYF. CDR3 sequence (DNA): TGTGCCAGCAGCTTAAAAAGGACAACGGATTTTAACTACGAGCAGTACTTC. The chain links TRBV11-2 to TRBJ2-7; tentatively, D is TRBD1 (5 bases). Looked up from germline, CDR1 is SGHAT and CDR2 is FQNNGV. V was clipped by 2 bases and J by 3 bases, with 20 bases between them. This CDR3 region has 17 residues. The whole variable domain, filled in from reference TRBV11-2 and TRBJ2-7, reads EAGVAQSPRYKIIEKRQSVAFWCNPISGHATLYWYQQILGQGPKLLIQFQNNGVVDDSQLPKDRFSAERLKGVDSTLKIQPAKLEDSAVYLCASSLKRTTDFNYEQYFGPGTRLTVT.

By share, this clonotype ranks as medium-sized. The V and J genes are TRBV20-1 and TRBJ1-4; D gene ambiguous. The V gene lost 5 bases and the J gene lost 4 bases, with 14 bases spanning the gap. Germline V gene data show CDR1 as DFQATT and CDR2 as SNEGSKA (reference sequence). This CDR3 comprises 14 residues. The CDR3 DNA reads as TGCAGTGCTTTCCCCGGCTTGGTTAATGAAAAACTGTTTTTT. Translating gives CSAFPGLVNEKLFF.

This clonotype is categorized as large (0.1 to 1%). The J gene is TRBJ2-3, the V gene TRBV20-1, with a tentative D call TRBD1 (5 bases). The CDR3 spans 14 residues. Trimming shortened V by 3 bases and J by 1 base, and 11 bases separated the two germline ends. The germline V gene encodes CDR1 DFQATT and CDR2 SNEGSKA (reference sequence). The CDR3 is CSARGRPRTDTQYF. CDR3 nucleotides: TGCAGTGCTAGGGGGCGGCCCCGCACAGATACGCAGTATTTT.

By share, this clonotype ranks as medium-sized (0.01 to 0.1%). The chain has TRBV12-3 or TRBV12-4 and TRBJ2-1; 8 bases map to TRBD2. This CDR3 is 16 amino acids long. Trimming removed 2 bases from V and 6 bases from J; junction bases left unmatched: 9. The CDR3 loop reads CASSLMSGLVRNEQFF. As DNA, the CDR3 is TGTGCCAGCAGTTTAATGTCGGGACTAGTGCGCAATGAGCAGTTCTTC.